This T cell receptor beta chain was sequenced in a study of control samples from healthy donors and cancer patients. This CDR3 comprises 13 residues. The germline gives CDR1 LGHDT, CDR2 YNNKEL (reference sequence). The J segment lost 9 bases and the V segment lost 8 bases, leaving 6 bases of the junction unmatched. Using immunoSEQ multiplex PCR, the repertoire was profiled, and TCRdb retains in-frame clones only, with some absent. Counted here are 100,000 to 150,000 clones, 80% to 95% occurring once; the ten biggest clones make up more than 2%. This chain links TRBV3-1 (or the pseudogene TRBV3-2) with TRBJ1-6; 8 bases are shared with TRBD1. Sequencing was done on a sample of blood. This clonotype originated in a man younger than 30 in good health. Here the CDR3 DNA reads TGTGCCAGCTGCCGACAGGGGAGTTCACCCCTCCACTTT. Protein sequence: CASCRQGSSPLHF.